This T cell receptor beta chain appears in the sequencing data of a study of blood T cell repertoires in COVID-19. On the study more broadly: Acute and convalescent COVID-19 samples came from the United States, Italy and Spain. The cDNA or gDNA used as material had been derived from T cells, B-cell-depleted T cells, or PBMCs.

In the study's own analysis: Nucleated cell counts were estimated from reference gene primer amplification. Using immunoSEQ multiplex PCR, the repertoire was profiled, and TCRdb retains in-frame clones only, with some absent. The DNA was the basis for D and trimming; V, J and clone size are from that table. Among 20,000 to 25,000 clones, roughly 80% were seen once, and the ten largest hold 48%. The CDR3 spans 15 residues. Germline-derived CDR1 and CDR2 are SEHNR and FQNEAQ (reference sequence). Germline trimming cut 5 bases from V and 3 bases from J; bases unmatched to any gene: 6. This chain links TRBV7-9 with TRBJ2-7, with 11 nucleotides matching TRBD2. The clonotype originates from a man in his 70s with acute or convalescent COVID-19. The material sequenced was peripheral blood. CDR3 loop: CASSLASGGLYEQYF. Written as DNA, the CDR3 is TGTGCCAGCAGCCTGGCTAGCGGGGGGCTCTACGAGCAGTACTTC.